This T cell receptor (beta chain) was retrieved from a study of pediatric ulcerative colitis. TCRdb's table, derived via immunoSEQ multiplex PCR, lists solely in-frame clones and lacks some. The table has some 57,000 clones, around 87% seen once. This clonotype was obtained from a boy under 18 who was a control in a study of pediatric ulcerative colitis. The sequencing sample was made of blood.

CDR3 sequence reads: CASAMVGESAYEQYF. For the CDR3, the DNA is TGTGCCAGTGCGATGGTGGGGGAGTCGGCCTACGAGCAGTACTTC. This chain links TRBV19 with TRBJ2-7, with D perhaps being TRBD1 or TRBD2 (5 bases each). The length of the CDR3 is 15 residues. V was clipped by 8 bases and J by 2 bases, with 19 bases between them. Looked up from germline, CDR1 is LNHDA and CDR2 is SQIVND (reference sequence).